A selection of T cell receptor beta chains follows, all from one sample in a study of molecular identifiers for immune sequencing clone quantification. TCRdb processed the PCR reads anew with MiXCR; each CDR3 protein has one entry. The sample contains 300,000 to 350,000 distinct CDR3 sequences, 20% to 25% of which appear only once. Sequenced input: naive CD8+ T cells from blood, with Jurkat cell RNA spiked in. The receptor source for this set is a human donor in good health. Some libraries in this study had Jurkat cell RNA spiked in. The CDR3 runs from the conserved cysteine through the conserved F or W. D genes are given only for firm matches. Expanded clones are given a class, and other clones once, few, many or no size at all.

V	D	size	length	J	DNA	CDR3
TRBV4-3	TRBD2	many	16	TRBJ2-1	TGCGCCAGCAGCCAAGATCGGGCGGGGGGAGGGAATGAGCAGTTCTTC	CASSQDRAGGGNEQFF
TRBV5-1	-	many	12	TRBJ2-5	TGCGCCAGCAGCTTGTACACAGAGACCCAGTACTTC	CASSLYTETQYF
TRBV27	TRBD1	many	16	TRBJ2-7	TGTGCCAGCAGTTTATTGGGACAGGGAACGTTCGGCGAGCAGTACTTC	CASSLLGQGTFGEQYF
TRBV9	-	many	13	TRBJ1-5	TGTGCCAGCAGCGGAGGGAGCAATCAGCCCCAGCATTTT	CASSGGSNQPQHF
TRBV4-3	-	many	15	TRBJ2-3	TGCGCCAGCAAGGCTTCGGGACATAGCACAGATACGCAGTATTTT	CASKASGHSTDTQYF
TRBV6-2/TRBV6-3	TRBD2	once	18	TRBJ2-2	TGTGCCAGCAGTTACTCACGACTAGCGGGATCGAACACCGGGGAGCTGTTTTTT	CASSYSRLAGSNTGELFF
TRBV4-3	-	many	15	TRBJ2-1	TGTGCCAGCAGTCTCTCCGGAGCGGCCTACAATGAGCAGTTCTTC	CASSLSGAAYNEQFF
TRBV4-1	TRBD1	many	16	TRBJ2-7	TGCGCCAGCAGCCAAGATCTGGGCAGGGGGTCCTACGAGCAGTACTTC	CASSQDLGRGSYEQYF
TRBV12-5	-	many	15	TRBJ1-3	TGTGCTAGTGGCAAGGGGGATTACTCTGGAAACACCATATATTTT	CASGKGDYSGNTIYF
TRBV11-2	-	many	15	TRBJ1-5	TGTGCCAGCAGCTTAGCAGGGAATAGCAATCAGCCCCAGCATTTT	CASSLAGNSNQPQHF
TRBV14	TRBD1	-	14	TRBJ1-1	TGTGCCAGCAGCCCCAACAGACAGGGCCCGAGAGCTTTCTTT	CASSPNRQGPRAFF
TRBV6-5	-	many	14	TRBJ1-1	TGTGCCAGCAGTTACGGGGGGTTGAACACTGAAGCTTTCTTT	CASSYGGLNTEAFF
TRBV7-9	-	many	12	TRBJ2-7	TGTGCCAGCAGCCCAATTCCGGGGGAGCAGTACTTC	CASSPIPGEQYF
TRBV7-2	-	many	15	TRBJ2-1	TGTGCCAGCAGTCATGCCCGGGACAACTACAATGAGCAGTTCTTC	CASSHARDNYNEQFF
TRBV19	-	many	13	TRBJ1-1	TGTGCCAGTAGTATTGTGGAGAACACTGAAGCTTTCTTT	CASSIVENTEAFF
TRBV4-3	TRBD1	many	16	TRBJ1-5	TGCGCCAGCAGCCAAGATCTGACAGGGGTTTTACAGCCCCAGCATTTT	CASSQDLTGVLQPQHF
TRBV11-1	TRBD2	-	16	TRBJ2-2	TGTGCCAGCAGCCCCATGGGCGGGAGCAACACCGGGGAGCTGTTTTTT	CASSPMGGSNTGELFF
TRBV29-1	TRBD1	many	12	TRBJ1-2	TGCAGCGTTGTACAGGGGACGTACGGCTACACCTTC	CSVVQGTYGYTF
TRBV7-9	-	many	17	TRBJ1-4	TGTGCCAGCAGCTTCGCAGGGTTGGTTATAACTAATGAAAAACTGTTTTTT	CASSFAGLVITNEKLFF
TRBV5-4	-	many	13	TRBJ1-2	TGTGCCAGCAGCCCAGGGGACTACTATGGCTACACCTTC	CASSPGDYYGYTF
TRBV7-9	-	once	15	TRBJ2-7	TGTGCCAGCAGCGGCAGGGCAGAAAGCTCCTGCGAGCAGTACTTC	CASSGRAESSCEQYF
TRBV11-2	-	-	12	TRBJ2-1	TGTGCCAGCAGCCTCCTACACCAGGAGCAGTTCTTC	CASSLLHQEQFF
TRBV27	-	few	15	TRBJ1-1	TGTGCCAGCAGCCGGAGTTTCTCTACGAACACTGAAGCTTTCTTT	CASSRSFSTNTEAFF
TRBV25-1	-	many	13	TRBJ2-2	TGTGCCAGCAGTGAATGGACCACCGGGGAGCTGTTTTTT	CASSEWTTGELFF
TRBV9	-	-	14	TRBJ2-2	TGTGCCAGCAGCGTAACATCAGGATCCGGGGAGCTGTTTTTT	CASSVTSGSGELFF
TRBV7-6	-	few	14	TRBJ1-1	TGTGCCAGCAGCTTAGGGGGGGGGATTACTGAAGCTTTCTTT	CASSLGGGITEAFF
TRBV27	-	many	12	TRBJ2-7	TGTGCCAGCAGTTTATCCACAGGGGAGCAGTACTTC	CASSLSTGEQYF
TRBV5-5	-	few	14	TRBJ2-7	TGTGCCAGCAGCCCCCTCACGGGAGTGTACGAGCAGTACTTC	CASSPLTGVYEQYF
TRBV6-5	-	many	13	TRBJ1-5	TGTGCCAGCAGTTACAGTCACAATCAGCCCCAGCATTTT	CASSYSHNQPQHF
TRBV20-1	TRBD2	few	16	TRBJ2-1	TGCAGTGCTAGAGACTTAGCGGGGGGGATAGTAAATGAGCAGTTCTTC	CSARDLAGGIVNEQFF
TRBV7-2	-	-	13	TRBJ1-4	TGTGCCAGCAGCCCGACCATAGGTGAAAAACTGTTTTTT	CASSPTIGEKLFF
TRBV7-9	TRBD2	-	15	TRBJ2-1	TGTGCCAGCAGCCTTGACGCGGGGGGGTACAATGAGCAGTTCTTC	CASSLDAGGYNEQFF
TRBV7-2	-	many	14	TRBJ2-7	TGTGCCAGCAGCTTAGTGCAGAGCTCCTACGAGCAGTACTTC	CASSLVQSSYEQYF
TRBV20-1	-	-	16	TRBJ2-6	TGCAGTGCTAGAAACCCACTAGCTCCTGGGGCCAACGTCCTGACTTTC	CSARNPLAPGANVLTF
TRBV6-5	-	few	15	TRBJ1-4	TGTGCCAGCAGTTACTATCTTACCACTAATGAAGAACTGTTTTTT	CASSYYLTTNEELFF
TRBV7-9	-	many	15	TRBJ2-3	TGTGCCAGCAGCCACCCCGTGGGCGGTGTCGATACGCAGTATTTT	CASSHPVGGVDTQYF
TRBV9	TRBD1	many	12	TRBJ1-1	TGTGCCAGCAGCGTAGGGGGACAGGGCGTATTCTTT	CASSVGGQGVFF
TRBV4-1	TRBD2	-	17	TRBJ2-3	TGCGCCAGCAGCCATCTACTAGCGGGGGGAACCACAGATACGCAGTATTTT	CASSHLLAGGTTDTQYF
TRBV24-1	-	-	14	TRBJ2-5	TGTGCCACCAGTGACCCGGGACTTCAAGAGACCCAGTACTTC	CATSDPGLQETQYF
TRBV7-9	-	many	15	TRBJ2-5	TGTGCCAGCAGCTTAGTCGATGGGAGAGAAGAGACCCAGTACTTC	CASSLVDGREETQYF
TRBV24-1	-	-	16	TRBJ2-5	TGTGCCACCAGTGATCCTTCAGGGCCGGCAGGGGAGACCCAGTACTTC	CATSDPSGPAGETQYF
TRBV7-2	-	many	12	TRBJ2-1	TGTGCCAGCAGCTTAGCTTACAATGAGCAGTTCTTC	CASSLAYNEQFF
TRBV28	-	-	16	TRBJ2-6	TGTGCCAGCAGTTCACCAGGGAAGTCTGGGGCCAACGTCCTGACTTTC	CASSSPGKSGANVLTF